This T cell receptor beta chain emerged from a study of regulatory T cells in long-lasting Graves disease. Study in general: Newly diagnosed Graves' patients had taken antithyroid drugs under 3 months.

Noted time point: newly diagnosed GD, antithyroid drugs for less than 3 months. RNA extracted from PBMCs served as the sequencing template. Note on this clonotype: Its antigen is unknown.

CDR1 SEHNR and CDR2 FQNEAQ come from the germline V gene (reference sequence). The CDR3 covers 17 residues. V gave up 3 bases and J gave up 6 bases; unmatched junction bases: 14. Whole-study results and caveats: Persistent disease showed a preference for TRBV28, TRBJ1-2 and TRBJ2-5. Accuracy may have suffered from the small sample size. Peripheral blood was the sole material, not thyroid tissue.

Both iRepertoire HTBI primers and Arm-PCR of CDR3 regions were used to build the TCR beta libraries. In TCRdb, the multiplex PCR reads were re-called with MiXCR into one record per CDR3 protein. The sample carries 350,000 to 400,000 distinct CDR3 sequences, roughly a sixth recorded once. The sequenced sample was peripheral blood mononuclear cells (PBMCs), obtained at new diagnosis, from a patient treated with antithyroid drugs. The receptor was derived from a female donor with Graves disease. The V call is TRBV7-9, the J call TRBJ2-3, with 8 bases lining up with TRBD1. The CDR3 region is CASSFTGVLTGDDTQYF. The CDR3 nucleotides are TGTGCCAGCAGCTTTACGGGGGTGTTGACAGGGGACGATACGCAGTATTTT.